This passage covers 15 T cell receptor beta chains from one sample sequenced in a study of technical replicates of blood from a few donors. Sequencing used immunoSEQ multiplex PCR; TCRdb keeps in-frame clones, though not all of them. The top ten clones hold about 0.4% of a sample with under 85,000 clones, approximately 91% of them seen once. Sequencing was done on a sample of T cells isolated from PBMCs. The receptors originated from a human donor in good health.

CDR3 nucleotide sequence: TGTGCCATCCTAGGACAGGGAGGGGTGGACGATGAGCAGTTCTTC. Translating it yields CAILGQGGVDDEQFF. The chain carries TRBV10-3 and TRBJ2-1, with D tentatively TRBD1 (8 bases). Trimming pared 8 bases from V and 8 bases from J, leaving 22 bases between. The CDR3 spans 15 residues. Germline loops: CDR1 ENHRY, CDR2 SYGVKD.

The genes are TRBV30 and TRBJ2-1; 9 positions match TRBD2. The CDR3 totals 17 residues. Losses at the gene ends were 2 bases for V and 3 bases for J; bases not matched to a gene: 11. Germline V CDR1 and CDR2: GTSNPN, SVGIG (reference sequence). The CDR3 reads CAWSKAFGSGSYNEQFF. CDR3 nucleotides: TGTGCCTGGAGTAAAGCGTTTGGTAGCGGGAGCTACAATGAGCAGTTCTTC.

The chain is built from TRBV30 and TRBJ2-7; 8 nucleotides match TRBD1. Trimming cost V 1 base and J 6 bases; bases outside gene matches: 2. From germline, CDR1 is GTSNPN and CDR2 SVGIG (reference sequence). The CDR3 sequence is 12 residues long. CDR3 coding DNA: TGTGCCTGGAGTGAGGACAGGGCCGAGCAGTACTTC. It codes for CAWSEDRAEQYF.

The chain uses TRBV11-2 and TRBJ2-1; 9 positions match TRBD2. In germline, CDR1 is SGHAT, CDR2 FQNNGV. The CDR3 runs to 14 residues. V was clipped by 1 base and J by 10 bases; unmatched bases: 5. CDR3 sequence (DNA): TGTGCCAGCAGCTTAGGACTAGCGGTTGAGGAGCAGTTCTTC. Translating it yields CASSLGLAVEEQFF.

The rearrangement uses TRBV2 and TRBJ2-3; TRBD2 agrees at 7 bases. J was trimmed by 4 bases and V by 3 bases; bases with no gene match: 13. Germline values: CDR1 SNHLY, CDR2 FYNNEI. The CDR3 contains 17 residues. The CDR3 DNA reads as TGTGCCAGCAGTGATCACCCTGCGGGAGAGAATTCAGATACGCAGTATTTT. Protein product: CASSDHPAGENSDTQYF.

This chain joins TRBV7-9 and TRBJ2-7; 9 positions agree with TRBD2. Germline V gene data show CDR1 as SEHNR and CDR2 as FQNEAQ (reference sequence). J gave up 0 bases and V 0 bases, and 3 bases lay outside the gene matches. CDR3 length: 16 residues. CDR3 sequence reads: CASSLALAGSSYEQYF. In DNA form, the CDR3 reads TGTGCCAGCAGCTTAGCTCTAGCGGGATCCTCCTACGAGCAGTACTTC.

CDR3 bases: TGTGCCAGCAGCCGCCCGAGGACAGGGTGGGATGGTTTAGATACGCAGTATTTT. It specifies CASSRPRTGWDGLDTQYF. This chain uses TRBV7-9 with TRBJ2-3; 8 bases fit TRBD1. Trimming removed 5 bases from V and 5 bases from J; junction bases left unmatched: 18. In germline, CDR1 is SEHNR, CDR2 FQNEAQ (reference sequence). This CDR3 is 18 amino acids long.

Here the CDR3 reads CASTDRTGPQHF. The CDR3 region has the DNA TGTGCCAGCACGGACAGGACGGGGCCCCAGCATTTT. V is TRBV28 and J is TRBJ1-5, with TRBD1 matching 7 bases. The ends lost 7 bases at V and 9 bases at J; junction bases unmatched: 6. CDR1 is MDHEN, CDR2 SYDVKM, per germline. This CDR3 has 12 residues.

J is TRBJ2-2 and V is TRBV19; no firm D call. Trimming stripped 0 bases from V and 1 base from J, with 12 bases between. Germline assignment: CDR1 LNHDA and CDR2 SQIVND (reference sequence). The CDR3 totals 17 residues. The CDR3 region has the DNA TGTGCCAGTAGTATAGATCAAGGAGACTGGAACACCGGGGAGCTGTTTTTT. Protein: CASSIDQGDWNTGELFF.

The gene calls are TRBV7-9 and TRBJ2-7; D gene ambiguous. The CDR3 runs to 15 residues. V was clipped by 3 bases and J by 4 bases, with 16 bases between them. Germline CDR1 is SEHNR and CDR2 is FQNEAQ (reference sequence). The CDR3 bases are TGTGCCAGCAGCTTTATGATCCGGAGTTCGTACGAGCAGTACTTC. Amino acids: CASSFMIRSSYEQYF. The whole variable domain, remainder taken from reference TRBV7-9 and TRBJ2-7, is DTGVSQNPRHKITKRGQNVTFRCDPISEHNRLYWYRQTLGQGPEFLTYFQNEAQLEKSRLLSDRFSAERPKGSFSTLEIQRTEQGDSAMYLCASSFMIRSSYEQYFGPGTRLTVT.

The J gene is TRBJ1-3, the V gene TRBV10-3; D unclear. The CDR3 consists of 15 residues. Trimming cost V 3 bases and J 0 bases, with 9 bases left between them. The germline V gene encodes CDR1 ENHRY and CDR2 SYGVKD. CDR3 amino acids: CAISDDSTSGNTIYF. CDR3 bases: TGTGCCATCAGTGATGACTCAACCTCTGGAAACACCATATATTTT.

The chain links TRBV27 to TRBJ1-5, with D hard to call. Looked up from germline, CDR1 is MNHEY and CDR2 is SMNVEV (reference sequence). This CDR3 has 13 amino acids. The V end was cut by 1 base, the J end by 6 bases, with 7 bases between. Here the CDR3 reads CASSLFSGQPQHF. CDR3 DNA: TGTGCCAGCAGTTTATTTTCAGGTCAGCCCCAGCATTTT.

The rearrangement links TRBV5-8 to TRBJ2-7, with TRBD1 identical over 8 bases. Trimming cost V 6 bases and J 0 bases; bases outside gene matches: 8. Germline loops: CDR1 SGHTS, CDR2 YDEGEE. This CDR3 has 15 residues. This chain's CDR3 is CASTRTGLGSYEQYF. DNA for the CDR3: TGTGCCAGCACCCGGACAGGGTTGGGCTCCTACGAGCAGTACTTC.

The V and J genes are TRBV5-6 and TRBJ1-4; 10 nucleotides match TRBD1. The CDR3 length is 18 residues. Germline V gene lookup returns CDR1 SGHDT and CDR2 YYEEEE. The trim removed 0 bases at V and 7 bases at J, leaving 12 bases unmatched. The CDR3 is CASSLAFQLRDRGEKLFF. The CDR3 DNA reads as TGTGCCAGCAGCTTGGCCTTTCAATTGAGGGACAGGGGTGAAAAACTGTTTTTT.

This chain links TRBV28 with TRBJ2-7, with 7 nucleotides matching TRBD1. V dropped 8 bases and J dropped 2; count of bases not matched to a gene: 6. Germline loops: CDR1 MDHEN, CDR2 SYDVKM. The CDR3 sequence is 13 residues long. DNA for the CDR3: TGTGCCAGCGGGGGACAGCCTCCCTACGAGCAGTACTTC. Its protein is CASGGQPPYEQYF. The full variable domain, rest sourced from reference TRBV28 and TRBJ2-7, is DVKVTQSSRYLVKRTGEKVFLECVQDMDHENMFWYRQDPGLGLRLIYFSYDVKMKEKGDIPEGYSVSREKKERFSLILESASTNQTSMYLCASGGQPPYEQYFGPGTRLTVT.